These 9 T cell receptor beta chains were sequenced from one sample in a study of shared clonotypes between healthy human individuals. It was CD45RO-negative cells, positively selected for CCR7, that made up naive CD8 cells, with terminally differentiated effector memory CD45RA+ cells excluded. Libraries were prepared by immunoSEQ multiplex PCR; TCRdb keeps only in-frame clonotypes and omits some of them. Altogether fewer than 850,000 clones are present, around 96% being singletons, with the ten largest covering about 0.25%. Input material: naive CD8+ T cells sorted from blood. The receptors originated from a man under 40 in good health.

The V and J genes are TRBV2 and TRBJ2-2; D call uncertain. CDR3 length: 12 residues. Trimming cost V 7 bases and J 4 bases, with 7 bases left between them. The V gene's germline CDR1 is SNHLY and CDR2 FYNNEI. Here the CDR3 DNA reads TGTGCCAGCAAACACCCCACCGGGGAGCTGTTTTTT. Its protein product is CASKHPTGELFF.

A single count supports this clone. Other DNA sequences in the sample encode the same CDR3. The chain joins TRBV5-1 to TRBJ2-2; no reliable D call. There are 12 residues in the CDR3. CDR1 and CDR2 from the germline V gene are SGHRS and YFSETQ. V lost 4 bases, J lost 6 bases, and 7 bases lay in between. Written as DNA, the CDR3 is TGCGCCAGCAGCCTGATTCCCGGGGAGCTGTTTTTT. This codes for CASSLIPGELFF.

The CDR3 reads CASSSDPPGQGMYEQYF. DNA of the CDR3: TGTGCCAGCAGCTCGGACCCCCCTGGACAGGGGATGTACGAGCAGTACTTC. The chain couples TRBV5-6 to TRBJ2-7, with 9 positions matching TRBD1. Germline CDR1 and CDR2: SGHDT and YYEEEE. Trimming at V came to 3 bases and at J to 4 bases, leaving 14 bases not matched to a gene. The CDR3 is 17 amino acids.

The chain uses TRBV7-9 and TRBJ2-2; the D is unclear. The CDR3 covers 15 residues. Germline V gives CDR1 SEHNR, CDR2 FQNEAQ (reference sequence). Trimming took 4 bases from V and 5 from J, leaving 14 bases between them. The CDR3 sequence is CASSSRPPRTGELFF. The CDR3 DNA is TGTGCCAGCAGCTCCAGGCCCCCGCGGACCGGGGAGCTGTTTTTT. The entire variable domain, with the rest obtained from reference TRBV7-9 and TRBJ2-2, is as follows: DTGVSQNPRHKITKRGQNVTFRCDPISEHNRLYWYRQTLGQGPEFLTYFQNEAQLEKSRLLSDRFSAERPKGSFSTLEIQRTEQGDSAMYLCASSSRPPRTGELFFGEGSRLTVL.

The chain links TRBV7-2 to TRBJ2-3; 9 bases align to TRBD1. Germline assignment: CDR1 SGHTA and CDR2 FQGNSA. V trimming: 5 bases; J trimming: 4 bases; junction bases outside the gene matches: 4. The CDR3 contains 14 residues. The CDR3 DNA follows: TGTGCCAGCAGCACGGGACAGGGCGCAGATACGCAGTATTTT. Translating it yields CASSTGQGADTQYF.

CDR3 region: CASSLAMDFSGELFF. CDR3 in DNA: TGTGCCAGCAGCTTAGCTATGGACTTCTCCGGGGAGCTGTTTTTT. The V call is TRBV7-9, the J call TRBJ2-2, with a weak D call TRBD2 (5 bases). CDR1 is SEHNR, CDR2 FQNEAQ, per germline (reference sequence). The length of the CDR3 is 15 residues. V was cut by 0 bases and J by 6 bases, with 11 bases left in between.

J is TRBJ2-7 and V is TRBV4-1; a weak D match, TRBD1 (6 bases). With 3 bases removed from V and 2 bases from J, the gap between germline ends came to 8 bases. The germline V gene encodes CDR1 MGHRA and CDR2 YSYEKL. The CDR3 extends over 13 amino acids. CDR3 sequence (DNA): TGCGCCAGCAGCCAGGGGGCTACCTACGAGCAGTACTTC. Protein sequence: CASSQGATYEQYF.

The chain joins TRBV7-9 to TRBJ2-3, with 11 bases aligning to TRBD2. The CDR3 totals 16 residues. Germline CDR1 SEHNR, CDR2 FQNEAQ (reference sequence). V was clipped by 5 bases and J by 2 bases; unmatched bases: 6. CDR3 sequence: CASSPIAGGDTDTQYF. CDR3 in DNA: TGTGCCAGCAGCCCCATAGCGGGAGGGGACACAGATACGCAGTATTTT.

The CDR3 spells CASSLATGDASEQYF. DNA of the CDR3: TGTGCCAGCAGCTTAGCGACAGGGGATGCCAGCGAGCAGTACTTC. The chain joins TRBV7-9 to TRBJ2-7, with 8 nucleotides matching TRBD1. Germline loops: CDR1 SEHNR, CDR2 FQNEAQ (reference sequence). The CDR3 spans 15 residues. The V segment lost 0 bases and the J segment 6 bases; nucleotides outside the gene matches: 7.